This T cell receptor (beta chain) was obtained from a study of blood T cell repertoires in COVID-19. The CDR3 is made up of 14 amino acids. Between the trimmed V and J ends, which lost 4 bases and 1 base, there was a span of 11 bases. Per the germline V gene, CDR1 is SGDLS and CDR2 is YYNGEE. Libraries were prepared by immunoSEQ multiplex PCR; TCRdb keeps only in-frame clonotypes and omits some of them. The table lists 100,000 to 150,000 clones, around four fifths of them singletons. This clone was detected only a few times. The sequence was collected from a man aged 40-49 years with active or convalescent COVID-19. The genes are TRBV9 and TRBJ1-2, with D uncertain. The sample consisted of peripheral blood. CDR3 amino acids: CASSSSSGNYGYTF. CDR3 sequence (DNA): TGTGCCAGCAGCTCGAGCTCCGGTAACTATGGCTACACCTTC.